Sequencing of this TCR beta chain was carried out in a study of blood T cell repertoires in COVID-19. Study in general: Samples representing acute and convalescent COVID-19 were sourced from the United States, Italy and Spain. From T cells, B-cell-depleted T cells, or PBMCs came the material, which was cDNA or gDNA.

In the authors' methods: Quantification of nucleated cells was approximated via reference gene primer amplification. Repertoires were generated with immunoSEQ multiplex PCR, while TCRdb's copy carries only in-frame clones and drops some. V, J and clone size derive from that table, while D and trimming were established from the DNA sequence. The data show some 230,000 clones, 86% seen once. V was pared by 4 bases and J by 0 bases, with 18 bases between. Looked up from germline, CDR1 is SGHDN and CDR2 is FVKESK. The CDR3 covers 17 residues. This clone was seen a few times. The TCR was taken from a man aged 25 to 45 who had recovered from COVID-19. The rearrangement links TRBV14 to TRBJ2-5, with D perhaps TRBD1 (5 bases). The sample consisted of peripheral blood. The CDR3 sequence: CASSPNRRTRYQETQYF. Here the CDR3 DNA reads TGTGCCAGCAGCCCCAACCGCCGGACACGCTACCAAGAGACCCAGTACTTC. The whole variable domain, remainder taken from reference TRBV14 and TRBJ2-5, is EAGVTQFPSHSVIEKGQTVTLRCDPISGHDNLYWYRRVMGKEIKFLLHFVKESKQDESGMPNNRFLAERTGGTYSTLKVQPAELEDSGVYFCASSPNRRTRYQETQYFGPGTRLLVL.